This T cell receptor beta chain appears in the sequencing data of a study of Graves' ophthalmopathy and Graves' hyperthyroidism. CDR1 and CDR2 from the germline V gene are MNHEY and SVGEGT. Trimming removed 5 bases from V and 7 bases from J, with 9 bases in between. There are 11 residues in the CDR3. RNA transcripts provided the template for amplifying TCR beta CDR3 regions. An initial RT-PCR round employing HTBI primers preceded a second-round multiplex PCR. TCRdb independently ran MiXCR on the multiplex PCR reads; one entry per CDR3 protein. The sample has a few hundred thousand distinct CDR3 sequences; 17% are singletons. This clonotype has a count of ten or more.

This TCR was sampled from an adult woman with stable Graves' hyperthyroidism. V is TRBV6-2 or TRBV6-3 and J is TRBJ2-7, with no clear D. Sequenced sample: peripheral blood. The CDR3 loop reads CASSTAGEQYF. In nucleotides, the CDR3 is TGTGCCAGCAGTACGGCAGGAGAGCAGTACTTC.